A selection of T cell receptor beta chains follows, all from one sample in a study of blood T cell repertoires in COVID-19. Clones were read by immunoSEQ multiplex PCR, and TCRdb kept only the in-frame ones, dropping some. The table includes about 350,000 clones, around 90% detected once. The material sequenced was peripheral blood. The receptors stem from a woman aged 55-69 years with COVID-19, enrolled during active disease. CDR3s include the opening cysteine and the closing phenylalanine or tryptophan. Some rows mark clone size as missing; the rest say once, few, many or name a class of expanded clone.

CDR3: CASSFGVPLRDTIYF; length: 15; J: TRBJ1-3; size: once; V: TRBV5-1
CDR3: CASSSGGYREDSPLHF; length: 16; J: TRBJ1-6; size: .; V: TRBV7-6
CDR3: CASSAGPYEQYF; length: 12; J: TRBJ2-7; size: .; V: TRBV2
CDR3: CASSPNQGAVTEAFF; length: 15; J: TRBJ1-1; size: .; V: TRBV19
CDR3: CASDPGQGGRSYTF; length: 14; J: TRBJ1-2; size: .; V: TRBV6-5
CDR3: CASSLSLRVTGVVGNTIYF; length: 19; J: TRBJ1-3; size: .; V: TRBV13
CDR3: CASSPRTGGLNTEAFF; length: 16; J: TRBJ1-1; size: .; V: TRBV19
CDR3: CASTTSGLSYEQYF; length: 14; J: TRBJ2-7; size: once; V: TRBV7-8
CDR3: CASSRTGVSPYNEQFF; length: 16; J: TRBJ2-1; size: .; V: TRBV19
CDR3: CASRPRSEAFF; length: 11; J: TRBJ1-1; size: .; V: TRBV12-3/TRBV12-4
CDR3: CSARGTGFYGYTF; length: 13; J: TRBJ1-2; size: .; V: TRBV29-1
CDR3: CASSWGSGGADTEAFF; length: 16; J: TRBJ1-1; size: .; V: TRBV5-1
CDR3: CASSTKTGVISADTQYF; length: 17; J: TRBJ2-3; size: once; V: TRBV4-1
CDR3: CASGPRTGAFPGELFF; length: 16; J: TRBJ2-2; size: .; V: TRBV12-5
CDR3: CASSLPDRQDAFF; length: 13; J: TRBJ1-1; size: .; V: TRBV7-9
CDR3: CASSSIRGSETEAFF; length: 15; J: TRBJ1-1; size: .; V: TRBV7-9
CDR3: CASSLGSGGEQYF; length: 13; J: TRBJ2-7; size: .; V: TRBV12-3/TRBV12-4
CDR3: CASSEGGRFRSYEQYF; length: 16; J: TRBJ2-7; size: .; V: TRBV7-9
CDR3: CASSPYRGRNTEAFF; length: 15; J: TRBJ1-1; size: .; V: TRBV18
CDR3: CASSDATDTQYF; length: 12; J: TRBJ2-3; size: .; V: TRBV6-4
CDR3: CASSYHRDSYGYTF; length: 14; J: TRBJ1-2; size: .; V: TRBV6-5
CDR3: CASSLAGGTGDTQYF; length: 15; J: TRBJ2-3; size: .; V: TRBV7-9
CDR3: CASSSSVTGGPGNEQFF; length: 17; J: TRBJ2-1; size: .; V: TRBV5-1
CDR3: CASSFGRGQEKLFF; length: 14; J: TRBJ1-4; size: .; V: TRBV28
CDR3: CASSLPGRVRTGELFF; length: 16; J: TRBJ2-2; size: .; V: TRBV5-6
CDR3: CASSLSGGPSYEQYF; length: 15; J: TRBJ2-7; size: .; V: TRBV6-5
CDR3: CASRSGGALETQYF; length: 14; J: TRBJ2-5; size: .; V: TRBV6-6
CDR3: CASSRGGAYNEQFF; length: 14; J: TRBJ2-1; size: .; V: TRBV10-1
CDR3: CASSKGTDSYGYTF; length: 14; J: TRBJ1-2; size: .; V: TRBV21-1
CDR3: CASSRTASRSGANVLTF; length: 17; J: TRBJ2-6; size: .; V: TRBV7-7
CDR3: CASSSNRGSSSPLHF; length: 15; J: TRBJ1-6; size: .; V: TRBV5-1
CDR3: CASSDSISAAGYTF; length: 14; J: TRBJ1-2; size: once; V: TRBV6-4
CDR3: CAWSVETSGREQYF; length: 14; J: TRBJ2-7; size: .; V: TRBV30
CDR3: CASSLEQGGNQPQHF; length: 15; J: TRBJ1-5; size: .; V: TRBV7-2
CDR3: CASSQGGAYYGYTF; length: 14; J: TRBJ1-2; size: .; V: TRBV3-1/TRBV3-2
CDR3: CASSQDGQMNTEAFF; length: 15; J: TRBJ1-1; size: .; V: TRBV4-1
CDR3: CASSYSGGRIGGYTF; length: 15; J: TRBJ1-2; size: .; V: TRBV6-5
CDR3: CASRQGSYEQYF; length: 12; J: TRBJ2-7; size: .; V: TRBV10-2
CDR3: CASTLGGRTEAFF; length: 13; J: TRBJ1-1; size: .; V: TRBV12-3/TRBV12-4
CDR3: CASSKGVNSGGPSEQYF; length: 17; J: TRBJ2-7; size: .; V: TRBV21-1
CDR3: CASDSGGRSYEQYF; length: 14; J: TRBJ2-7; size: .; V: TRBV10-2
CDR3: CASSQSQGAGKGTEAFF; length: 17; J: TRBJ1-1; size: .; V: TRBV4-1
CDR3: CASRPGQGTDTQYF; length: 14; J: TRBJ2-3; size: .; V: TRBV6-5
CDR3: CASSTWDRPNEKLFF; length: 15; J: TRBJ1-4; size: once; V: TRBV2
CDR3: CASKKQGGRSVLTF; length: 14; J: TRBJ2-6; size: once; V: TRBV6-6
CDR3: CASSSLPQRAFF; length: 12; J: TRBJ1-1; size: .; V: TRBV28
CDR3: CAIRGGEENYGYTF; length: 14; J: TRBJ1-2; size: .; V: TRBV10-3
CDR3: CASRRQPNEKLFF; length: 13; J: TRBJ1-4; size: few; V: TRBV5-5
CDR3: CASSPGTGGLEQYF; length: 14; J: TRBJ2-7; size: .; V: TRBV5-1
CDR3: CAWSGIGAIAQPQHF; length: 15; J: TRBJ1-5; size: once; V: TRBV30
CDR3: CASSPGTEAFF; length: 11; J: TRBJ1-1; size: .; V: TRBV12-3/TRBV12-4
CDR3: CASSSRPGGQPQHF; length: 14; J: TRBJ1-5; size: .; V: TRBV7-2
CDR3: CASSQDLGGSYGYTF; length: 15; J: TRBJ1-2; size: .; V: TRBV4-2
CDR3: CASSRGGQGRDYGYTF; length: 16; J: TRBJ1-2; size: .; V: TRBV5-1
CDR3: CASSREGGRAFF; length: 12; J: TRBJ1-1; size: .; V: TRBV9
CDR3: CATSDPHRSGNTIYF; length: 15; J: TRBJ1-3; size: once; V: TRBV24-1
CDR3: CASSIRAPTGHYGYTF; length: 16; J: TRBJ1-2; size: .; V: TRBV19
CDR3: CATSETGTPGNTIYF; length: 15; J: TRBJ1-3; size: once; V: TRBV24-1
CDR3: CASSLSAPDEKLFF; length: 14; J: TRBJ1-4; size: .; V: TRBV27